A single sample is the source of the 16 T cell receptor beta chains below, sequenced in a study of regulatory T cells in long-lasting Graves disease. Time point specified: newly diagnosed GD, antithyroid drugs for less than 3 months. After RNA was extracted from PBMCs, the TCR library was made from it. Both iRepertoire HTBI primers and Arm-PCR of CDR3 regions were used to build the TCR beta libraries. TCRdb processed the multiplex PCR reads anew with MiXCR; each CDR3 protein has one entry. Here the sample spans roughly 610,000 distinct CDR3 sequences, about 15% being singletons. The same sample was also studied in work on T cells in Graves' hyperthyroidism and ophthalmopathy.

This material consisted of peripheral blood mononuclear cells (PBMCs), taken at new diagnosis, from a patient treated with antithyroid drugs. Receptor source: a man aged 18 to 30 with Graves disease.

This clonotype was seen repeatedly, ten times or more. The chain combines TRBV5-1 with TRBJ2-7; either TRBD1 or TRBD2 may fit D (6 bases each). The V end was cut by 0 bases, the J end by 5 bases, with 12 bases between. Germline CDR1 and CDR2: SGHRS and YFSETQ. The CDR3 runs to 14 residues. In nucleotides, the CDR3 is TGCGCCAGCAGCTTGGTCATAGGGGGGCACGAGCAGTACTTC. It is translated as CASSLVIGGHEQYF.

This clonotype was seen a few times. CDR3 amino acids: CSATQGANNSPLHF. CDR3 nucleotides: TGCAGTGCTACACAGGGGGCAAATAATTCACCCCTCCACTTT. The chain recombines TRBV20-1 with TRBJ1-6; TRBD1 matches at 9 bases. Germline trimming cut 4 bases from V and 5 bases from J; bases unmatched to any gene: 3. Germline V gene sequence: CDR1 DFQATT, CDR2 SNEGSKA (reference sequence). There are 14 residues in the CDR3.

This clonotype was observed at least ten times. One base away lies a much larger clone, so this may be a sequencing read error. The chain couples TRBV6-1 to TRBJ2-7; D not certain. This CDR3 is built from 10 residues. The germline V gene encodes CDR1 MNHNS and CDR2 SASEGT. With 7 bases removed from V and 0 bases from J, the gap between germline ends came to 1 base. The CDR3 reads CASTSYEQYF. CDR3 nucleotide sequence: TGTGCCAGCACCTCCTACGAGCAGTACTTC.

In regard to this clonotype: An end of the junction does not agree with germline; a read error may underlie this. The chain's CDR3 is CASSSPPFDTQYF. The CDR3 DNA sequence: TGTGCTAGCAGCTCCCCCCCCTTTGATACGCAGTATTTT. V and J are TRBV7-7 and TRBJ2-3; D gene unclear. There are 13 residues in the CDR3. Germline CDR1 SSHAT, CDR2 FNYEAQ (reference sequence).

The J gene is TRBJ2-7, the V gene TRBV6-5; 9 bases are a match to TRBD1. The CDR3 consists of 15 residues. Germline V gene sequence: CDR1 MNHEY, CDR2 SVGAGI. V was pared by 0 bases and J by 4 bases, with 4 bases of the junction left unmatched. The CDR3 spells CASSYSDRGHYEQYF. DNA for the CDR3: TGTGCCAGCAGTTACTCGGACAGGGGCCATTACGAGCAGTACTTC.

At least ten counts were recorded for this clonotype. The CDR3 DNA reads TGTGCCAGCAGCGCCGGACTAGCGGCCTCGATCCAAGAGACCCAGTACTTC. Protein sequence: CASSAGLAASIQETQYF. The gene calls are TRBV13 and TRBJ2-5, with 10 nucleotides matching TRBD2. The length of the CDR3 is 17 residues. Germline CDR1 reads PRHDT; CDR2 reads FYEKMQ (reference sequence). V was clipped by 5 bases and J by 1 base; unmatched bases: 10.

This clonotype was found many times. CDR3 region: CSATTSGAYEQYF. CDR3 in DNA: TGCAGTGCCACAACTAGCGGGGCCTACGAGCAGTACTTC. The rearrangement joins TRBV20-1 to TRBJ2-7; 10 bases agree with TRBD2. The CDR3 sequence is 13 residues long. The junction had 4 bases not matched to a gene; V was cut back by 6 bases and J by 2 bases. In germline, CDR1 is DFQATT, CDR2 SNEGSKA (reference sequence).

This clonotype was seen more than once but under ten times. The chain carries TRBV29-1 and TRBJ2-1, with D unclear. The germline V gene encodes CDR1 SQVTM and CDR2 ANQGSEA. The CDR3 covers 13 residues. Trimming removed 6 bases from V and 8 bases from J, with 17 bases in between. CDR3 bases: TGCAGCGTGACAACGGACGGAGATTATGAGCAGTTCTTC. This gives the protein CSVTTDGDYEQFF.

The chain links TRBV27 to TRBJ2-7; TRBD2 matches 10 bases. The ends lost 5 bases at V and 3 bases at J; junction bases unmatched: 10. Germline values: CDR1 MNHEY, CDR2 SMNVEV (reference sequence). The CDR3 extends over 16 amino acids. The CDR3 is CASSISGRAIVYEQYF. The CDR3 coding sequence is TGTGCCAGCAGTATAAGCGGGAGGGCCATCGTCTACGAGCAGTACTTC.

This clonotype appeared many times. V and J are TRBV28 and TRBJ2-7; 9 bases line up with TRBD2. J lost 1 base, V lost 8 bases, and 6 bases had no gene match. CDR1 is MDHEN and CDR2 is SYDVKM in the germline V gene. The CDR3 is 14 residues long. CDR3 coding DNA: TGTGCCAGCTCTAGCGGGATTGATTCCTACGAGCAGTACTTC. It codes for CASSSGIDSYEQYF.

The V and J genes are TRBV7-3 and TRBJ2-3; D gene ambiguous. With 2 bases removed from V and 4 bases from J, the gap between germline ends came to 16 bases. CDR3 size: 16 residues. Germline V gene sequence: CDR1 SGHTA, CDR2 FQGTGA. The CDR3 protein is CASSLYSPGSADTQYF. In DNA form, the CDR3 reads TGTGCCAGCAGCTTATATTCTCCCGGCTCTGCAGATACGCAGTATTTT.

In nucleotides, the CDR3 is TGCAGTGCTAGAGTGGGACAGGGGAGAGAGACCCAGTACTTC. It translates to CSARVGQGRETQYF. The chain links TRBV20-1 to TRBJ2-5, with 10 bases that match TRBD1. The CDR3 length is 14 residues. Per germline, CDR1 DFQATT and CDR2 SNEGSKA (reference sequence). V lost 1 base and J lost 4; bases outside the gene matches: 3.

The V and J genes are TRBV6-1 and TRBJ2-7; D is unresolved. Germline V gene lookup returns CDR1 MNHNS and CDR2 SASEGT. V lost 6 bases, J lost 1 base, and 13 bases lay in between. The CDR3 spans 14 residues. CDR3 in DNA: TGTGCCAGCAGGACGAGAGAGAGTTCCTACGAGCAGTACTTC. This gives the protein CASRTRESSYEQYF.

This clonotype was recorded at least ten times. This sequence joins TRBV3-1 and TRBJ2-1, with 9 bases that match TRBD2. The CDR3 extends over 15 amino acids. From germline, CDR1 is LGHDT and CDR2 YNNKEL (reference sequence). V lost 4 bases, J lost 7 bases, and 8 bases stayed unmatched. CDR3 loop: CASSPSGTSWNEQFF. CDR3 DNA: TGTGCCAGCAGCCCGAGCGGGACTAGCTGGAATGAGCAGTTCTTC.

The genes are TRBV4-1 and TRBJ2-7; 11 bases agree with TRBD2. Germline CDR1 and CDR2: MGHRA and YSYEKL. There are 15 residues in the CDR3. V lost 2 bases to trimming and J lost 5 bases; unmatched junction nucleotides: 5. In DNA form, the CDR3 reads TGCGCCAGCAGCCAACCACTAGCGGGAGTCCACGAGCAGTACTTC. It is translated as CASSQPLAGVHEQYF.

This chain connects TRBV3-1 to TRBJ1-4; tentative D call: TRBD1 (5 bases). The CDR3 is 18 amino acids. CDR1 LGHDT and CDR2 YNNKEL come from the germline V gene (reference sequence). The V gene lost 4 bases and the J gene lost 3 bases, with 21 bases spanning the gap. CDR3 sequence: CASSPSGWRGTPNEKLFF. CDR3 nucleotides: TGTGCCAGCAGCCCGTCCGGGTGGAGGGGTACACCTAATGAAAAACTGTTTTTT. Combining the CDR3 with reference TRBV3-1 and TRBJ1-4 gives the whole variable domain DTAVSQTPKYLVTQMGNDKSIKCEQNLGHDTMYWYKQDSKKFLKIMFSYNNKELIINETVPNRFSPKSPDKAHLNLHINSLELGDSAVYFCASSPSGWRGTPNEKLFFGSGTQLSVL.